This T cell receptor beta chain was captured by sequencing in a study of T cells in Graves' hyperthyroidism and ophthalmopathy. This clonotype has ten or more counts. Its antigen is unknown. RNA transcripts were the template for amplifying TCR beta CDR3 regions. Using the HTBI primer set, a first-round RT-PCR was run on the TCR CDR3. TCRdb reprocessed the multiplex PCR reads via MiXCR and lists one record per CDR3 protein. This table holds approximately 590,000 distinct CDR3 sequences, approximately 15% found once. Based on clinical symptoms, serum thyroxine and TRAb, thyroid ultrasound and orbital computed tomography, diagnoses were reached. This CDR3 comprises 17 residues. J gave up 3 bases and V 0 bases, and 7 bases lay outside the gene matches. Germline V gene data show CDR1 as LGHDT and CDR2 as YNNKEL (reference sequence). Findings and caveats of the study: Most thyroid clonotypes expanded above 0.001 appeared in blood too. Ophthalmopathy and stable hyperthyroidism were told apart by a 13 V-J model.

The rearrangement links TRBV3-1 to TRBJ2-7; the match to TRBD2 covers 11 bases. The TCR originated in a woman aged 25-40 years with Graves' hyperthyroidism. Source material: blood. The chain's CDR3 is CASSQDTRLAGFYEQYF. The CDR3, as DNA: TGTGCCAGCAGCCAAGACACCCGACTAGCGGGGTTCTACGAGCAGTACTTC.